The sequence of this T cell receptor beta chain was determined in a study of control samples from healthy donors and cancer patients (dated by TCRdb to the early 2020s). On this clone itself: The antigen it recognizes is unknown. Base qualities are missing; no much larger clone stands one base away.

Including cysteine and phenylalanine, the CDR3 has 15 amino acids. The CDR3 DNA has 45 bases and is translated from base 1. CDR1 and CDR2 are drawn from the germline V gene: SQVTM, ANQGSEA. V gives up 0 bases and J gives up 2 bases, and the segment between their germline ends measures 13 bases. Library method: the immunoSEQ multiplex PCR assay. TCRdb took this table from immuneACCESS and kept in-frame rearrangements with V and J called. Such tables lack part of the clones; where checked against another copy, unresolved V genes explain under half of the gap, and the rest is unexplained. The sample yields more than 100,000 clones; about 89% were counted once. The ten largest clonotypes hold 6% to 8% of the sample.

The sequenced sample consisted of blood. The sequence joins TRBV29-1 to TRBJ1-2, with the identity of the D gene unclear. This receptor was identified in a woman under 30 in good health. The nucleotide sequence reads as follows: TGCAGCGTTGAAGATTGGGCCACACCCAACTATGGCTACACCTTC. Protein translation: CSVEDWATPNYGYTF.